The 22 T cell receptor beta chains below were found in one sample sequenced in a study of beta chain features in type 1 diabetes (dated by TCRdb to about 2018). Library prep was done by the immunoSEQ multiplex PCR assay. All of the isolated RNA was reverse transcribed with the High Capacity cDNA Reverse Transcription Kit, so expressed TCRB transcripts were sequenced. As stored in TCRdb, this immuneACCESS dataset retains in-frame rearrangements with V and J assigned. A fraction of the clones does not appear; measured against another copy, unresolved V genes explain less than half of the discrepancy, and the remainder lacks a known reason. The sample data list roughly 120,000 clones, and around 40% of these were observed just once. The leading ten clones occupy 0.065% of the sample. Sequenced: stem cell memory CD4+ T cells from blood. Per the publication, the cell subset or site label means: stem cell-like memory CD4+ T cells. The receptors derive from a young woman in good health.

The chain joins TRBV18 to TRBJ1-5; perhaps TRBD1 as D (6 bases). CDR1 and CDR2 (germline): KGHSH, LQKENI. The CDR3 is 16 residues long. The ends were cut back, 4 bases at V and 0 bases at J, with 13 bases in the middle. CDR3 protein: CASSLGTPNSNQPQHF. The CDR3 DNA sequence: TGTGCCAGCTCACTGGGGACACCTAATAGCAATCAGCCCCAGCATTTT.

This chain links TRBV7-6 with TRBJ1-2, with a weak D call TRBD1 (5 bases). Germline CDR1 is SGHVS and CDR2 is FNYEAQ. The CDR3 spans 13 residues. The V gene lost 8 bases and the J gene lost 8 bases, with 18 bases spanning the gap. The CDR3 nucleotides are TGTGCCAGCTCGGGTCGGCAGGGTTGGGGCTACACCTTC. Protein product: CASSGRQGWGYTF.

CDR3 bases: TGCGCCAGCAGTGACCCCCAGAGACTGAACTATGGCTACACCTTC. Translated: CASSDPQRLNYGYTF. The chain combines TRBV10-2 with TRBJ1-2; D remains unclear. Germline values: CDR1 WSHSY, CDR2 SAAADI. The CDR3 runs to 15 residues. V was cut by 3 bases and J by 2 bases, with 13 bases left in between.

The chain combines TRBV7-3 with TRBJ2-6, with a tentative D call TRBD2 (5 bases). V lost 3 bases, J lost 2 bases, and 8 bases lay in between. Germline V gene sequence: CDR1 SGHTA, CDR2 FQGTGA. This CDR3 has 15 amino acids. The CDR3 loop is CASSFPGTGANVLTF. CDR3 nucleotide sequence: TGTGCCAGCAGCTTTCCCGGGACTGGGGCCAACGTCCTGACTTTC. Variable domain in full (rest from reference TRBV7-3 and TRBJ2-6): GAGVSQTPSNKVTEKGKYVELRCDPISGHTALYWYRQSLGQGPEFLIYFQGTGAADDSGLPNDRFFAVRPEGSVSTLKIQRTERGDSAVYLCASSFPGTGANVLTFGAGSRLTVL.

This chain links TRBV7-2 with TRBJ1-4; maybe TRBD1 (5 bases). V dropped 2 bases and J dropped 4 bases, with 8 bases sitting between them. This CDR3 is 14 amino acids long. Germline V gene data show CDR1 as SGHTA and CDR2 as FQGNSA. The CDR3 loop reads CASSLMTVNEKLFF. In DNA form, the CDR3 reads TGTGCCAGCAGCTTAATGACAGTTAATGAAAAACTGTTTTTT. Drawing the rest from reference TRBV7-2 and TRBJ1-4, the complete variable domain is GAGVSQSPSNKVTEKGKDVELRCDPISGHTALYWYRQSLGQGLEFLIYFQGNSAPDKSGLPSDRFSAERTGGSVSTLTIQRTQQEDSAVYLCASSLMTVNEKLFFGSGTQLSVL.

V usage is TRBV5-4 and J usage is TRBJ1-2; 7 nucleotides agree with TRBD1. CDR1 SGHNT and CDR2 YYREEE come from the germline V gene (reference sequence). Trimming at V came to 5 bases and at J to 3 bases, leaving 19 bases not matched to a gene. This CDR3 comprises 18 residues. The CDR3 region is CASSNPRGRFPGDYGYTF. Here the CDR3 DNA reads TGTGCCAGCAGTAACCCGAGGGGGCGCTTCCCGGGGGACTATGGCTACACCTTC.

V and J are TRBV6-1 and TRBJ2-7; 8 bases match TRBD2. Unmatched junction bases numbered 14, after V lost 5 bases and J lost 11 bases. Looked up from germline, CDR1 is MNHNS and CDR2 is SASEGT. The CDR3 runs 14 residues. CDR3 loop: CASSPRVAGKGEYF. The CDR3 nucleotides read TGTGCCAGCAGTCCCCGCGTAGCGGGGAAGGGAGAGTACTTC.

For the CDR3, the DNA is TGTGCCAGCAGCTTGGCTAGCGGAGCTGAGCAGTACTTC. It specifies CASSLASGAEQYF. V is TRBV11-3 and J is TRBJ2-7; 7 bases map to TRBD2. Per germline, CDR1 SGHNT and CDR2 YENEEA. The CDR3 is made up of 13 amino acids. The V segment lost 3 bases and the J segment 7 bases; nucleotides outside the gene matches: 6.

This chain joins TRBV18 and TRBJ2-7, with D possibly TRBD2 on 6 matching bases. The germline V and J ends were trimmed by 3 bases and 2 bases, with 17 bases remaining between them. CDR1 and CDR2 (germline): KGHSH, LQKENI. The CDR3 is made up of 16 amino acids. CDR3 region: CASSPSPGTGAYEQYF. CDR3 sequence (DNA): TGTGCCAGCTCACCCAGTCCTGGGACTGGTGCCTACGAGCAGTACTTC.

V and J are TRBV5-6 and TRBJ2-7; 12 bases match TRBD2. Germline assignment: CDR1 SGHDT and CDR2 YYEEEE. This CDR3 comprises 13 residues. V shed 5 bases and J 7 bases; nucleotides not matched to a gene: 4. The CDR3 region has the DNA TGTGCCAGCAGTCTAGCGGGAGGGCGGGAGCAGTACTTC. It is translated as CASSLAGGREQYF. The complete variable domain, with remaining parts taken from reference TRBV5-6 and TRBJ2-7, reads DAGVTQSPTHLIKTRGQQVTLRCSPKSGHDTVSWYQQALGQGPQFIFQYYEEEERQRGNFPDRFSGHQFPNYSSELNVNALLLGDSALYLCASSLAGGREQYFGPGTRLTVT.

The rearrangement links TRBV27 to TRBJ1-5; D ambiguous. This CDR3 contains 15 residues. Germline V gives CDR1 MNHEY, CDR2 SMNVEV (reference sequence). V lost 4 bases and J 0 bases, leaving 10 bases between the germline ends. CDR3 DNA: TGTGCCAGCAGTTATCAGCGGAATAGCAATCAGCCCCAGCATTTT. Translation: CASSYQRNSNQPQHF.

This chain uses TRBV10-3 with TRBJ2-7, with D perhaps matching TRBD2 (6 bases). This CDR3 spans 15 amino acids. V gave up 0 bases and J gave up 3 bases, with 12 bases separating them. Germline loops: CDR1 ENHRY, CDR2 SYGVKD. CDR3 sequence (DNA): TGTGCCATCAGTGAGTCGAACGGCGGGGTCTACGAGCAGTACTTC. Its protein is CAISESNGGVYEQYF.

This clone was counted between two and nine times. The CDR3 sequence is CASIVEQFF. The CDR3 region has the DNA TGCGCCAGCATCGTTGAGCAGTTCTTC. This chain uses TRBV23-1 with TRBJ2-1, with D hard to call. TRBV23-1 is treated as an ORF (open reading frame) with a function not yet certain. The CDR3 runs to 9 residues. V lost 7 bases, J lost 9 bases, and 4 bases lay in between.

V and J are TRBV28 and TRBJ2-5; TRBD2 matches at 7 bases. The junction had 12 bases not matched to a gene; V was cut back by 7 bases and J by 1 base. Per germline, CDR1 MDHEN and CDR2 SYDVKM. This CDR3 contains 16 residues. The CDR3 coding sequence is TGTGCCAGCAATTCCAGACTAGCTGGGGGCCAAGAGACCCAGTACTTC. Translated: CASNSRLAGGQETQYF.

The chain recombines TRBV10-2 with TRBJ1-4; D perhaps matches TRBD1 (6 bases). Germline assignment: CDR1 WSHSY and CDR2 SAAADI. The CDR3 length is 13 residues. Between the trimmed V and J ends, which lost 6 bases and 8 bases, there was a span of 13 bases. CDR3 loop: CASSGGGWEKLFF. The CDR3 coding sequence is TGCGCCAGCAGCGGTGGGGGCTGGGAAAAACTGTTTTTT.

The rearrangement joins TRBV18 to TRBJ1-5; maybe TRBD1 (6 bases). CDR3 length equals 17 residues. Germline V gives CDR1 KGHSH, CDR2 LQKENI. V was shortened by 1 base and J by 4 bases, with 17 bases between the two germline ends. CDR3 DNA: TGTGCCAGCTCACCACAAGGGGGAAACCTCGGTAATCAGCCCCAGCATTTT. Residues: CASSPQGGNLGNQPQHF.

This chain uses TRBV14 with TRBJ2-7; 12 bases are shared with TRBD1. Germline V CDR1 and CDR2: SGHDN, FVKESK. The CDR3 consists of 18 residues. V lost 2 bases, J lost 4 bases, and 12 bases stayed unmatched. CDR3 nucleotide sequence: TGTGCCAGCAGCCAACTGGGACAGGGGGCGTCTAGGAGATACGAGCAGTACTTC. Protein sequence: CASSQLGQGASRRYEQYF.

The rearrangement joins TRBV5-1 to TRBJ2-1, with D possibly matching TRBD2 (6 bases). Trimming took off 0 bases at V and 9 bases at J, with 16 bases between the two ends. CDR3 length: 15 residues. Germline V gene sequence: CDR1 SGHRS, CDR2 YFSETQ. DNA of the CDR3: TGCGCCAGCAGCTTGGCCTCGGCCTCCGGGGGTGAGCAGTTCTTC. It codes for CASSLASASGGEQFF.

In this sample, this clone turned up a few times. This chain joins TRBV25-1 and TRBJ1-1; perhaps TRBD1 as D (6 bases). The CDR3 extends over 14 amino acids. From germline, CDR1 is MGHDK and CDR2 SYGVNS. V was trimmed by 1 base and J by 4 bases, leaving 10 bases between them. This chain's CDR3 is CASSEWGGGTEAFF. DNA of the CDR3: TGTGCCAGCAGTGAATGGGGGGGCGGCACTGAAGCTTTCTTT. Based on the CDR3 plus reference TRBV25-1 and TRBJ1-1, the full variable domain is EADIYQTPRYLVIGTGKKITLECSQTMGHDKMYWYQQDPGMELHLIHYSYGVNSTEKGDLSSESTVSRIRTEHFPLTLESARPSHTSQYLCASSEWGGGTEAFFGQGTRLTVV.

This clone showed up just a few times. This chain uses TRBV5-1 with TRBJ1-4; 9 bases are shared with TRBD1. Germline CDR1 reads SGHRS; CDR2 reads YFSETQ. This CDR3 has 14 residues. V dropped 5 bases and J dropped 3; count of bases not matched to a gene: 2. The CDR3 nucleotides read TGCGCCAGCAGACAGGGGGCGCCTAATGAAAAACTGTTTTTT. This gives the protein CASRQGAPNEKLFF.

In its sample, this clone was seen a few times. V gene TRBV6-6 combines with J gene TRBJ2-7, with D uncertain. The CDR3 consists of 14 residues. V dropped 6 bases and J dropped 2 bases, with 14 bases sitting between them. Germline CDR1 and CDR2: MNHNY and SVGAGI (reference sequence). CDR3 nucleotides: TGTGCCAGCAGCCCAACAGTACCAGCCTACGAGCAGTACTTC. Translating it yields CASSPTVPAYEQYF.

V and J are TRBV19 and TRBJ2-1; 8 bases agree with TRBD1. Germline CDR1 is LNHDA and CDR2 is SQIVND (reference sequence). The trim removed 3 bases at V and 2 bases at J, leaving 9 bases unmatched. The CDR3 is 17 residues long. The DNA for the CDR3 is TGTGCCAGTAGTATGAGGGTAAGGACAGGGCCCTACAATGAGCAGTTCTTC. Translated, it gives CASSMRVRTGPYNEQFF.